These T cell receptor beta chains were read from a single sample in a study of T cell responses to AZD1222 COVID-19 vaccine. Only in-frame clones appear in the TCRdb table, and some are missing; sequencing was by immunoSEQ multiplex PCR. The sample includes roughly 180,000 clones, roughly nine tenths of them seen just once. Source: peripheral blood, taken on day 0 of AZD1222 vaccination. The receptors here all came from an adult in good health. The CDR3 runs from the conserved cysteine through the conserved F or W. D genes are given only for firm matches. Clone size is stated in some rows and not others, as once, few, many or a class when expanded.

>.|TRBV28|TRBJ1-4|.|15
TGTGCCAGCAGCAACCTTGAGGGGGGGAATGAAAAACTGTTTTTT
CASSNLEGGNEKLFF
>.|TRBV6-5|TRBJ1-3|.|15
TGTGCCAGCAGTTTGGGGCTCGGCTCTGGAAACACCATATATTTT
CASSLGLGSGNTIYF
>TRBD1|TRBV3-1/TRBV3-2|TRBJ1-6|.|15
TGTGCCAGCAGCCAGGGGACAGGAAATAATTCACCCCTCCACTTT
CASSQGTGNNSPLHF
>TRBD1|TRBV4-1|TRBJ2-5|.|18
TGCGCCAGCAGCCATAACGACGGGACAGGGGCTTCGTGGGAGACCCAGTACTTC
CASSHNDGTGASWETQYF
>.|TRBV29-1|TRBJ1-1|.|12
TGCAGCGTTGATTTGGGGTACACTGAAGCTTTCTTT
CSVDLGYTEAFF
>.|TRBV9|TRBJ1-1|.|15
TGTGCCAGCAGCGTCAAAGATACAAGTACGGTTGAAGCTTTCTTT
CASSVKDTSTVEAFF
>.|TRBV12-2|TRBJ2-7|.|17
TGTGCAAGTCGACCGGGGGACAGGGGGACTAGCATCTACGAGCAGTACTTC
CASRPGDRGTSIYEQYF
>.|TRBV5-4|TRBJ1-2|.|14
TGTGCCAGCAGCTTGGTGCCCCCTAACTATGGCTACACCTTC
CASSLVPPNYGYTF
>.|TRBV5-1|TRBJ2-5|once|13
TGCGCCAGCAGCGCGCTACAACAAGAGACCCAGTACTTC
CASSALQQETQYF
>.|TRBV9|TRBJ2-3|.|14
TGTGCCAGCAGCGCCCGCTTCGCGGGAGATACGCAGTATTTT
CASSARFAGDTQYF
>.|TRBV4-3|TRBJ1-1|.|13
TGCGCCAGCAGCCAACACAGTGGGACTGAAGCTTTCTTT
CASSQHSGTEAFF
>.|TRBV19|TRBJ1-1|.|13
TGTGCCAGTAGTATTAAAAGTAACACTGAAGCTTTCTTT
CASSIKSNTEAFF
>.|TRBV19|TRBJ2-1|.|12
TGTGCCAGTAGTATGGCTGGAAATGAGCAGTTCTTC
CASSMAGNEQFF
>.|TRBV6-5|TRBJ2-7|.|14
TGTGCCAGCAGGGTCGACAGGCCCCCCTACGAGCAGTACTTC
CASRVDRPPYEQYF
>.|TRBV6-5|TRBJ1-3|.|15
TGTGCCAGCAGACGTTCGAGGGGGTCTGGAAACACCATATATTTT
CASRRSRGSGNTIYF
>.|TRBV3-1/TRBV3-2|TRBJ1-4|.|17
TGTGCCAGCAGCCAACAAAAGGTAGGGGGGGTGGTTGAAAAACTGTTTTTT
CASSQQKVGGVVEKLFF
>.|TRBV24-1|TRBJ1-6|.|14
TGTGCCACCAGTGCAACAGGGATTAATTCACCCCTCCACTTT
CATSATGINSPLHF
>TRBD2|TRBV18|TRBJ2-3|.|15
TGTGCCAGCTCACCTAGGGAGGGCCGCATCGATACGCAGTATTTT
CASSPREGRIDTQYF
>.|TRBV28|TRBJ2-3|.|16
TGTGCCAGCAGCTCTGCCCAAGGACGGGGCACAGATACGCAGTATTTT
CASSSAQGRGTDTQYF
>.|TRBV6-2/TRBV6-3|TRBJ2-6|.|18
TGTGCCAGCAGCGGGTGGAAGAGGGAGATCTCTGGGGCCAACGTCCTGACTTTC
CASSGWKREISGANVLTF
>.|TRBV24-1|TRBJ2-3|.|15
TGTGCCACCAGTGATCTAGATACACCGCAGGATACGCAGTATTTT
CATSDLDTPQDTQYF
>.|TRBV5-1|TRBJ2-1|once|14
TGCGCCACCCGGGACGGCTTAATCTACAATGAGCAGTTCTTC
CATRDGLIYNEQFF
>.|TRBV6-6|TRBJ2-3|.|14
TGTGCCAGCAGTGGACCGACTAGAACAGATACGCAGTATTTT
CASSGPTRTDTQYF
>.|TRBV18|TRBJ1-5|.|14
TGTGCCAGCTCACCCGCAGCAAAGAATCAGCCCCAGCATTTT
CASSPAAKNQPQHF
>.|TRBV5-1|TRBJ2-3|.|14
TGCGCCAGCAGCTTGGGGCAGGGTATAGATACGCAGTATTTT
CASSLGQGIDTQYF